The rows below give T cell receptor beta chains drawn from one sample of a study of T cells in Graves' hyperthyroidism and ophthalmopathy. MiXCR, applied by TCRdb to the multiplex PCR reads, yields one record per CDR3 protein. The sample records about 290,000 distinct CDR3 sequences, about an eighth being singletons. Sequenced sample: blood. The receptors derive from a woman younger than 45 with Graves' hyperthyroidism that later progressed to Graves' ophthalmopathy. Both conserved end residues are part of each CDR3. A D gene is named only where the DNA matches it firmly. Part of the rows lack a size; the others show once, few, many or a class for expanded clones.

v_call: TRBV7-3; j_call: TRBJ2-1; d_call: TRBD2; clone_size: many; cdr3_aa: CASSLIGTSGNEQFF; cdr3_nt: TGTGCCAGCAGCTTGATCGGGACTAGCGGCAATGAGCAGTTCTTC
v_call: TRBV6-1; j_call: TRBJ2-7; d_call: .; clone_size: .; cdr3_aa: CSSSARYITYEQYF; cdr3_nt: TGTTCCAGCAGTGCGAGGTACATCACCTACGAGCAGTACTTC
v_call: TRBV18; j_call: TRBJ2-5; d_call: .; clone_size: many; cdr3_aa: CASSPQGGETQYF; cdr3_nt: TGTGCCAGCAGCCCTCAGGGGGGAGAGACCCAGTACTTC
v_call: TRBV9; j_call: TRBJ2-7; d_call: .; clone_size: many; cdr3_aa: CASSVGGIGDEQYF; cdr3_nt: TGTGCCAGCAGCGTAGGAGGGATAGGGGACGAGCAGTACTTC
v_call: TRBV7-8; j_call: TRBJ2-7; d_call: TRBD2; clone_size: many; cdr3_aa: CASSLARTSGARGEQYF; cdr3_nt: TGTGCCAGCAGCTTAGCGCGGACTAGCGGGGCCCGGGGCGAGCAGTACTTC
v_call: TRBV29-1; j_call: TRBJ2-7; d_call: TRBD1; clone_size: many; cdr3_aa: CSVELGQGWNEQYF; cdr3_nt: TGCAGCGTTGAATTGGGACAGGGGTGGAACGAGCAGTACTTC
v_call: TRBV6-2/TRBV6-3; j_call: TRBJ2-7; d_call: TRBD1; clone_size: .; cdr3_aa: CANSYSRGQDYEQYF; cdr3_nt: TGTGCCAACAGTTACTCTCGAGGACAGGACTACGAGCAGTACTTC
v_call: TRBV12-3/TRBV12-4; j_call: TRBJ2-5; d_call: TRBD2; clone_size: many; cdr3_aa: CASRQTSGSETQYF; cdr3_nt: TGTGCCAGCAGGCAGACTAGCGGGAGCGAGACCCAGTACTTC
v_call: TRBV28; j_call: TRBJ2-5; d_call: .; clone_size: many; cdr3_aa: CASSLSASRGSRWETQYF; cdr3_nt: TGTGCCAGCAGTTTGTCGGCAAGCAGGGGTAGCCGGTGGGAGACCCAGTACTTC
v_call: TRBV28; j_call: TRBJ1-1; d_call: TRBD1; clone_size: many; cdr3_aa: CASSGPRQGAPEAFF; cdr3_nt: TGTGCCAGCAGTGGCCCTCGACAGGGGGCGCCTGAAGCTTTCTTT
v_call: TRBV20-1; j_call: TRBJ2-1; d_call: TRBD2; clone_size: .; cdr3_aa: CSARLLAVGSYNEQFF; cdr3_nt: TGCAGTGCTAGGCTTCTAGCGGTGGGCTCCTACAATGAGCAGTTCTTC
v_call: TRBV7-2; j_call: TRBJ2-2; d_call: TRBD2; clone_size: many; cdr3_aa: CASSLGLAGGGGELFF; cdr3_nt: TGTGCCAGCAGCTTAGGACTAGCGGGAGGTGGCGGGGAGCTGTTTTTT
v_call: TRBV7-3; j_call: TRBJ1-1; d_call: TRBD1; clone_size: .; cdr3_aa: CASSSGQLELPNTEAFF; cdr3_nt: TGTGCCAGCAGCTCGGGACAGCTAGAACTACCGAACACTGAAGCTTTCTTT
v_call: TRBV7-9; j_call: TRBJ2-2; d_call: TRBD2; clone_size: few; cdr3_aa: CASSPTSPNTGELFF; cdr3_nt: TGTGCCAGCAGCCCGACTAGCCCGAACACCGGGGAGCTGTTTTTT
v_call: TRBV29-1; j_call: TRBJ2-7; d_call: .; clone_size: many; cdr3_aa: CSARTALEQYF; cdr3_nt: TGCAGCGCCAGGACGGCCCTCGAGCAGTACTTC
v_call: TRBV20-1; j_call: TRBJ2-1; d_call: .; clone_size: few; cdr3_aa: CSARRGGDTYEQFF; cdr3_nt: TGCAGTGCTAGAAGGGGGGGCGACACCTACGAGCAGTTCTTC
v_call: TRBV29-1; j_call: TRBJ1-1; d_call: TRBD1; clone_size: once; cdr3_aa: CSVEGASDRGLTEAFF; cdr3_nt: TGCAGCGTTGAAGGTGCGTCGGACAGGGGGCTGACTGAAGCTTTCTTT
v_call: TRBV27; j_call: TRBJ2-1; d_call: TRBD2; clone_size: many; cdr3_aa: CASSRRGTVSSYNEQFF; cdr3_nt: TGTGCCAGCAGTCGGCGGGGGACCGTTTCATCCTACAATGAGCAGTTCTTC
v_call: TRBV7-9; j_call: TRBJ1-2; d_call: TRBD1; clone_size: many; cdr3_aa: CASSSGDRIYGYTF; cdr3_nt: TGTGCCAGCAGCTCCGGGGACAGGATCTATGGCTACACCTTC
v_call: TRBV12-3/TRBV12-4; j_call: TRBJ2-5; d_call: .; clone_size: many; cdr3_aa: CATSLAETQYF; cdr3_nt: TGTGCCACCTCTCTAGCCGAGACCCAGTACTTC
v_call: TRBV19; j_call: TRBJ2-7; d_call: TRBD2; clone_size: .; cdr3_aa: CASSIDKREGFYEQYF; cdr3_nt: TGTGCCAGTAGTATAGATAAACGGGAGGGTTTCTACGAGCAGTACTTC
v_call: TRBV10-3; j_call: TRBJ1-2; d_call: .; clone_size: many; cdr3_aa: CAITEGARGYGYTF; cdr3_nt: TGTGCCATCACTGAAGGGGCGCGAGGCTATGGCTACACCTTC
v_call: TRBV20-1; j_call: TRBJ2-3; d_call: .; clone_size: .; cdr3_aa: CSARTGRMDTQYF; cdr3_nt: TGCAGTGCTAGGACTGGCAGGATGGATACGCAGTATTTT
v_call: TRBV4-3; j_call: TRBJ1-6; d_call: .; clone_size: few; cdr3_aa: CASSQEVAGLNSPLHF; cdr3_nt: TGCGCCAGCAGCCAAGAGGTAGCAGGATTGAATTCACCCCTCCACTTT
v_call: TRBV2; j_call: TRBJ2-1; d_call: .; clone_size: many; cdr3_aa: CASRGNNEQFF; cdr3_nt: TGTGCCAGCAGAGGGAACAATGAGCAGTTCTTC
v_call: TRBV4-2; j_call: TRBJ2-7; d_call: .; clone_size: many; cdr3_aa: CASSQVGVSSYEQYF; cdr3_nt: TGTGCCAGCAGCCAAGTCGGAGTGAGCTCCTACGAGCAGTACTTC
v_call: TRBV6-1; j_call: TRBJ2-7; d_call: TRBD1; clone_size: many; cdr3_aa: CASSDWDSSYEQYF; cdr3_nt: TGTGCCAGCAGTGACTGGGACAGCTCCTACGAGCAGTACTTC
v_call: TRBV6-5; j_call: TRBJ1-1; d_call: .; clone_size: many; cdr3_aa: CASSYPNTEAFF; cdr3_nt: TGTGCCAGCAGTTACCCGAACACTGAAGCTTTCTTT
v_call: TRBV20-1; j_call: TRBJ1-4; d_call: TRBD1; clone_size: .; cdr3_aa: CSARDQDRRNEKLFF; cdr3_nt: TGCAGTGCTAGAGATCAGGACAGGAGGAATGAAAAACTGTTTTTT
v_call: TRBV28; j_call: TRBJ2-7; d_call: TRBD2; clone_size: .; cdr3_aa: CASIGSGRGEQYF; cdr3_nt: TGTGCCAGCATTGGTAGCGGGAGGGGCGAGCAGTACTTC
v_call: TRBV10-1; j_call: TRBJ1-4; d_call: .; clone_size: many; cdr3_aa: CASTRAGRCPNEKLFF; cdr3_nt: TGCGCCAGCACCCGAGCAGGACGGTGCCCTAATGAAAAACTGTTTTTT
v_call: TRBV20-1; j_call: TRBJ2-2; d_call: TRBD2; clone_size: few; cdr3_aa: CSARPSGRANTGELFF; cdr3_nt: TGCAGTGCTCGACCAAGCGGGAGGGCCAACACCGGGGAGCTGTTTTTT
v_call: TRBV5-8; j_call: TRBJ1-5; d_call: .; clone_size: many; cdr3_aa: CASQHPQSNQPQHF; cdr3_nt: TGTGCCAGCCAACATCCACAGTCTAATCAGCCCCAGCATTTT
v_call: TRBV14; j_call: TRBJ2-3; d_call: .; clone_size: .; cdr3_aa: CASSQDHFPLKGAQYF; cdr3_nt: TGTGCCAGCAGCCAAGACCACTTCCCCCTTAAGGGTGCGCAGTATTTT
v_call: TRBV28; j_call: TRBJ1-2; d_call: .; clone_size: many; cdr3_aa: CASSPQTGEVGGYTF; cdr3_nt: TGTGCCAGCAGTCCTCAGACAGGAGAGGTTGGTGGCTACACCTTC
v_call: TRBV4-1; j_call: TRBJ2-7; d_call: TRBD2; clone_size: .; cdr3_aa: CASSPFSGSTYEQYF; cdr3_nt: TGCGCCAGCAGCCCTTTTAGCGGGAGTACCTACGAGCAGTACTTC
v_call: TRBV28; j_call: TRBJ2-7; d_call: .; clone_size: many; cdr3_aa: CASSSLGSYEQYF; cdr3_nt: TGTGCCAGCAGTTCCCTAGGGTCTTACGAGCAGTACTTC
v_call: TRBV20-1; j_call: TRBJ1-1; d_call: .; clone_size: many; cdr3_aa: CSARDGHTEAFF; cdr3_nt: TGCAGTGCCAGGGACGGACACACTGAAGCTTTCTTT
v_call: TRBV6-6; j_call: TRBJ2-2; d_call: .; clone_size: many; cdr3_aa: CASSYWLTNTGELFF; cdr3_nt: TGTGCCAGCAGTTACTGGCTGACGAACACCGGGGAGCTGTTTTTT
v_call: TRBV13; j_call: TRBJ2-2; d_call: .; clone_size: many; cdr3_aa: CASADLNTGELFF; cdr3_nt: TGTGCCAGCGCCGACCTGAACACCGGGGAGCTGTTTTTT
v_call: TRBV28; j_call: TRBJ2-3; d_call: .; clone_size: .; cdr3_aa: CASSLPPTDTQYF; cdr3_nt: TGTGCCAGCAGTTTACCCCCAACAGATACGCAGTATTTT
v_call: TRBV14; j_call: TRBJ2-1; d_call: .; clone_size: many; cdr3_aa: CATKPQGWDEQFF; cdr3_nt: TGTGCCACCAAGCCCCAAGGTTGGGATGAGCAGTTCTTC
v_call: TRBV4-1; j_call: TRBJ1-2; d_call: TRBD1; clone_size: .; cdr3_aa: CASNHLGQGDGGYTF; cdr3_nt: TGCGCCAGCAACCATCTGGGACAGGGAGATGGTGGCTACACCTTC
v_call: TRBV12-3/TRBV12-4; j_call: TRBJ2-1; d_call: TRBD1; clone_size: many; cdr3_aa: CASSGSPGTGYNEQFF; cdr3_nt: TGTGCCAGCAGTGGGAGTCCCGGGACAGGCTACAATGAGCAGTTCTTC
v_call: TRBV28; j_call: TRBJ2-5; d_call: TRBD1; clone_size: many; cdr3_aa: CASSPGGQETQYF; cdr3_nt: TGTGCCAGCAGTCCAGGGGGCCAAGAGACCCAGTACTTC